The 4 T cell receptor beta chains reported below all come from one sample, sequenced in a study of lymphopenia after photon versus proton radiotherapy. Here immunoSEQ multiplex PCR was the method, and the copy in TCRdb shows in-frame clones only, minus some. Here the sample spans tens of thousands of clones, around 80% being singletons. The specimen comprised peripheral blood, sampled from a patient treated with proton-based radiotherapy. The receptors originated from a man aged 55 to 70 with pancreatic cancer.

The chain employs TRBV7-9 and TRBJ2-3; 14 bases align to TRBD2. Germline CDR1 and CDR2: SEHNR and FQNEAQ (reference sequence). CDR3 size: 17 residues. Trimming cost V 5 bases and J 2 bases; bases outside gene matches: 6. DNA of the CDR3: TGTGCCAGCAGCCCCCGGACTAGCGGGAGGCCCACAGATACGCAGTATTTT. It yields the protein CASSPRTSGRPTDTQYF.

V is TRBV9 and J is TRBJ2-5; TRBD2 might be the D (6 bases). The CDR3 totals 14 residues. V gave up 3 bases and J gave up 5 bases, with 14 bases separating them. Per the germline V gene, CDR1 is SGDLS and CDR2 is YYNGEE. CDR3 sequence: CASSADYLRETQYF. The CDR3 DNA is TGTGCCAGCAGCGCGGACTACCTCCGCGAGACCCAGTACTTC.

The rearrangement links TRBV13 to TRBJ2-1, with D unclear. Germline assignment: CDR1 PRHDT and CDR2 FYEKMQ (reference sequence). This CDR3 has 15 residues. Trimming removed 5 bases from V and 2 bases from J, with 13 bases in between. This CDR3 is CASSLDSTTYNEQFF. The CDR3, as DNA: TGTGCCAGCAGCCTAGACTCAACCACCTACAATGAGCAGTTCTTC.

A note on this clone: The junction and the germline gene differ at one end; a read error may be behind it. The chain couples TRBV19 to TRBJ2-3; 7 bases line up with TRBD1. Germline V CDR1 and CDR2: LNHDA, SQIVND (reference sequence). The CDR3 runs 16 residues. As DNA, the CDR3 is TGTGCCAGCAGTAAACTGCCGGGACAGCCCACAGATACGCAGTATTTT. Protein sequence: CASSKLPGQPTDTQYF.